This T cell receptor beta chain was profiled in a study of blood T cell repertoires in COVID-19. Study at large: Acute and convalescent COVID-19 specimens originated in the United States, Italy and Spain. Nucleic acid was either cDNA or gDNA, and it came from T cells, B-cell-depleted T cells, or PBMCs.

Trimming left V 6 bases short and J 4 bases short, with 11 bases between. Germline V gene lookup returns CDR1 SNHLY and CDR2 FYNNEI. The CDR3 length is 13 residues. As processed by the authors: Reference gene primer amplification gave nucleated cell count estimates. The assay was immunoSEQ multiplex PCR, and TCRdb's table has in-frame clones only and misses some. V, J and clone size are those of that table, while D and trimming were read from the DNA. The table lists under 200,000 clones, over 80% of them singletons. The TCR sequence derives from a woman aged 25-40 years with acute or convalescent COVID-19. V and J are TRBV2 and TRBJ2-3; D perhaps matches TRBD2 (6 bases). Specimen: peripheral blood. The CDR3 region has the DNA TGTGCCAGCAGGGGGGGAGGCGCAGATACGCAGTATTTT. This encodes CASRGGGADTQYF. Variable domain in full (rest from reference TRBV2 and TRBJ2-3): EPEVTQTPSHQVTQMGQEVILRCVPISNHLYFYWYRQILGQKVEFLVSFYNNEISEKSEIFDDQFSVERPDGSNFTLKIRSTKLEDSAMYFCASRGGGADTQYFGPGTRLTVL.